One and the same sample provided the 8 T cell receptor beta chains below, sequenced in a study of cytomegalovirus exposure and HLA in healthy donors. The method was immunoSEQ multiplex PCR; TCRdb's version includes in-frame clones alone and lacks a portion of them. The sample includes 55,000 to 80,000 clones, roughly 96% seen only once; the top ten take 3% to 3.5%. The sample taken for sequencing was PBMCs. These receptors came from a man between 18 and 29 years old in good health and CMV-seronegative.

Worth noting for this clone: This same CDR3 is encoded by further DNA sequences in the sample. The chain combines TRBV5-1 with TRBJ1-1; tentatively, D is TRBD1 (6 bases). This CDR3 is 11 amino acids long. Trimming pared 4 bases from V and 8 bases from J, leaving 9 bases between. Germline V gene sequence: CDR1 SGHRS, CDR2 YFSETQ. CDR3 sequence: CASSLTGEAFF. Here the CDR3 DNA reads TGCGCCAGCAGCCTGACAGGAGAAGCTTTCTTT.

This clone was seen just once. The chain employs TRBV2 and TRBJ2-1, with 7 bases identical to TRBD1. Germline lookup yields CDR1 SNHLY and CDR2 FYNNEI. The CDR3 has 14 amino acids. The V gene end was trimmed by 10 bases and the J gene end by 7 bases; junction bases not matched to a gene: 13. CDR3 coding DNA: TGTGCCATAGAATACAGGGGCCAGGCGAATGAGCAGTTCTTC. Protein: CAIEYRGQANEQFF.

The CDR3 nucleotides read TGTGCCAGCTACGGGGGGCAGGACTATGGCTACACCTTC. Translated: CASYGGQDYGYTF. The chain links TRBV6-4 to TRBJ1-2; a possible D gene is TRBD1 (6 bases). Germline V gives CDR1 MRHNA, CDR2 SNTAGT. V lost 8 bases to trimming and J lost 3 bases, with 13 bases between them. There are 13 residues in the CDR3.

This clone was recorded once. The chain carries TRBV28 and TRBJ1-5, with a possible D match to TRBD1 (5 bases). The CDR3 has 13 residues. V lost 6 bases, J lost 7 bases, and 13 bases lay in between. The germline V gene has CDR1 MDHEN and CDR2 SYDVKM. This chain's CDR3 is CASSPSGEQPQHF. DNA for the CDR3: TGTGCCAGCAGCCCCTCGGGGGAGCAGCCCCAGCATTTT.

The chain couples TRBV18 to TRBJ1-2; 7 bases fit TRBD1. Germline CDR1 reads KGHSH; CDR2 reads LQKENI. There are 17 residues in the CDR3. The trim removed 1 base at V and 7 bases at J, leaving 15 bases unmatched. CDR3 DNA: TGTGCCAGCTCACCACGTCCGGGGACAGAGGACGTCGGTGGCTACACCTTC. It encodes CASSPRPGTEDVGGYTF.

The gene calls are TRBV29-1 and TRBJ2-5, with D possibly matching TRBD2 (6 bases). The CDR3 contains 12 residues. The germline V gene has CDR1 SQVTM and CDR2 ANQGSEA. V lost 6 bases, J lost 5 bases, and 13 bases lay in between. The CDR3 is CSVLAGGETQYF. The CDR3 DNA is TGCAGCGTCCTGGCTGGAGGGGAGACCCAGTACTTC.

This CDR3 is CASCGTANTEAFF. The CDR3 DNA follows: TGTGCCAGCTGTGGGACTGCAAACACTGAAGCTTTCTTT. J is TRBJ1-1 and V is TRBV28; possible D gene TRBD1, 5 bases. Trimming left V 8 bases short and J 2 bases short, with 12 bases between. Looked up from germline, CDR1 is MDHEN and CDR2 is SYDVKM. This CDR3 spans 13 amino acids.

The chain joins TRBV28 to TRBJ2-7, with 8 bases aligning to TRBD2. V shed 8 bases and J 1 base; nucleotides not matched to a gene: 10. In germline, CDR1 is MDHEN, CDR2 SYDVKM. This CDR3 is built from 15 residues. The CDR3 sequence is CASDSGRDTSYEQYF. For the CDR3, the DNA is TGTGCCAGCGATTCCGGGAGGGATACATCCTACGAGCAGTACTTC.